This T cell receptor (beta chain) is from a study of blood T cells in healthy people across ages. Drawing of peripheral blood yielded about 10 milliliters from each donor. A word on this clonotype: Its antigen is unidentified.

Germline V CDR1 and CDR2: MDHEN, SYDVKM. The CDR3 length is 15 residues. V lost 8 bases and J 0 bases, leaving 11 bases between the germline ends. A second PCR of about 7 to 11 cycles used a sample-barcoded 5' primer and a J-beta primer mix. TCRdb processed the 5' RACE reads anew with MiXCR; each CDR3 protein has one entry. The sample records 660,000 or so distinct CDR3 sequences, 58% being singletons. Notes on the study in general: Per million T cells, the diversity of TCR beta decreased roughly linearly as age advanced. Leaving the PBMCs unsorted stopped any conclusive comparison of naive versus antigen-experienced cells.

The receptor was isolated from a man aged 55 to 70 in good health. This sequence joins TRBV28 and TRBJ2-6; D is possibly TRBD2 (7 bases). Sequencing was performed on blood. The CDR3: CASRGADSGANVLTF. CDR3 sequence (DNA): TGTGCCAGCCGGGGGGCTGACTCTGGGGCCAACGTCCTGACTTTC.